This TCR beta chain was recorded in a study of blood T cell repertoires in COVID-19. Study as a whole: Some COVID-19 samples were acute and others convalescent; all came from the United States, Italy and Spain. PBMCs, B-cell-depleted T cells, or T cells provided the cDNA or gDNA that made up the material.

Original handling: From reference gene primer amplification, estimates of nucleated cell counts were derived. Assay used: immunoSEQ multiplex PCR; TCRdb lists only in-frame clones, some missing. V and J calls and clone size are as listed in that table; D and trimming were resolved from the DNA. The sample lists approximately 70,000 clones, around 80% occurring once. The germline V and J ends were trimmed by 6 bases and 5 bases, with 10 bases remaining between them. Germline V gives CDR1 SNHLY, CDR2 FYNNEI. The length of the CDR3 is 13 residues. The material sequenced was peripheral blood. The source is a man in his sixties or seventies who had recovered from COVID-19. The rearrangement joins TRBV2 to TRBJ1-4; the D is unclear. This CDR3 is CASSRGTNEKLFF. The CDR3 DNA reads TGTGCCAGCAGCCGGGGTACAAATGAAAAACTGTTTTTT. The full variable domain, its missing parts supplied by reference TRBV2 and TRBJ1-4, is EPEVTQTPSHQVTQMGQEVILRCVPISNHLYFYWYRQILGQKVEFLVSFYNNEISEKSEIFDDQFSVERPDGSNFTLKIRSTKLEDSAMYFCASSRGTNEKLFFGSGTQLSVL.